This T cell receptor (beta chain) stems from a study of technical replicates of blood from several donors. This clone has just one count. The protocol was immunoSEQ multiplex PCR, while the TCRdb copy is restricted to in-frame clones and leaves out a portion. The profile shows some 89,000 clones, approximately 94% of them singletons. Germline V gene data show CDR1 as SGHAT and CDR2 as FQNNGV. V was trimmed by 5 bases and J by 4 bases, leaving 12 bases between them. The CDR3 is 14 amino acids. This sequence originates from a human donor in good health. The chain is built from TRBV11-2 and TRBJ1-3; maybe TRBD1 (5 bases). The specimen was T cells isolated from PBMCs. This CDR3 reads CASSRGGAGNTIYF. Written as DNA, the CDR3 is TGTGCCAGCAGCCGCGGCGGGGCGGGAAACACCATATATTTT. Full variable domain (rest looked up from reference TRBV11-2 and TRBJ1-3): EAGVAQSPRYKIIEKRQSVAFWCNPISGHATLYWYQQILGQGPKLLIQFQNNGVVDDSQLPKDRFSAERLKGVDSTLKIQPAKLEDSAVYLCASSRGGAGNTIYFGEGSWLTVV.